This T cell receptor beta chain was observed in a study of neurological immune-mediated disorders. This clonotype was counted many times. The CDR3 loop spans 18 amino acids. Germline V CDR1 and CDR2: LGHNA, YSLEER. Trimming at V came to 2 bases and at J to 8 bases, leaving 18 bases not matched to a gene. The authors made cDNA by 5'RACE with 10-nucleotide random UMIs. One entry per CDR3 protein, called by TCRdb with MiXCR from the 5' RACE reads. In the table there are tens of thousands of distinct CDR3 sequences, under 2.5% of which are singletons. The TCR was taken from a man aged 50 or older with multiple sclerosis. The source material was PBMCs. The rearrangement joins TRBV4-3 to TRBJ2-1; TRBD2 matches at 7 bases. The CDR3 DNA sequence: TGCGCCAGCAGCCAACCCTCGGCGGGGGACCCCGCCAGACATGAGCAGTTCTTC. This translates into CASSQPSAGDPARHEQFF.